A selection of T cell receptor beta chains follows, all from one sample in a study of cytotoxic CD8 clonotypes in ibrutinib-treated CLL. Some clones are missing from TCRdb's copy, which holds only in-frame ones; the method was immunoSEQ multiplex PCR. The sample holds hundreds of thousands of clones, roughly 70% seen once. Sequencing was performed on PBMCs, taken after 24 months of ibrutinib treatment. The source is a human donor with chronic lymphocytic leukemia. The CDR3 runs from the conserved cysteine through the conserved F or W. A D gene is named only where the DNA matches it firmly. Expanded clones get a size class; other rows say once, few or many, or leave the size out.

V gene: TRBV11-3
J gene: TRBJ2-7
clone size: few
D gene: TRBD1
CDR3 DNA: TGTGCCAGCAGCTTGAGACAGGGCTACGAGCAGTACTTC
CDR3 protein: CASSLRQGYEQYF

V gene: TRBV4-1
J gene: TRBJ2-1
clone size: NA
D gene: TRBD2
CDR3 DNA: TGCGCCAGCAGCCCCGCTGCGGCGGGAGGGTGGGATGAGCAGTTCTTC
CDR3 protein: CASSPAAAGGWDEQFF

V gene: TRBV19
J gene: TRBJ2-7
clone size: NA
D gene: NA
CDR3 DNA: TGTGCCAGTAGTATTTCATATAGGAGCTCCTACGAGCAGTACTTC
CDR3 protein: CASSISYRSSYEQYF

V gene: TRBV7-2
J gene: TRBJ2-3
clone size: NA
D gene: NA
CDR3 DNA: TGTGCCAGCAGCTTAGCGGGAGGTTCTTCTACGGATACGCAGTATTTT
CDR3 protein: CASSLAGGSSTDTQYF

V gene: TRBV5-1
J gene: TRBJ1-5
clone size: few
D gene: TRBD1
CDR3 DNA: TGCGCCAGCAGCACTGGACAGGGCAATCAGCCCCAGCATTTT
CDR3 protein: CASSTGQGNQPQHF

V gene: TRBV9
J gene: TRBJ2-5
clone size: NA
D gene: TRBD2
CDR3 DNA: TGTGCCAGCAGCGTAGTCGGTAGCGGGGGGCCCCAAGAGACCCAGTACTTC
CDR3 protein: CASSVVGSGGPQETQYF

V gene: TRBV30
J gene: TRBJ2-7
clone size: NA
D gene: TRBD2
CDR3 DNA: TGTGCCTGGATTCTGGGACTAGGAGAAGGGGAGCAGTACTTC
CDR3 protein: CAWILGLGEGEQYF

V gene: TRBV25-1
J gene: TRBJ2-6
clone size: NA
D gene: TRBD1
CDR3 DNA: TGTGCCAGCTCGACCGGGACAGGGATCTCTGGGGCCAACGTCCTGACTTTC
CDR3 protein: CASSTGTGISGANVLTF

V gene: TRBV6-6
J gene: TRBJ1-1
clone size: NA
D gene: NA
CDR3 DNA: TGTGCCAGCAGCTTCCAGGGTATTGGGAACACTGAAGCTTTCTTT
CDR3 protein: CASSFQGIGNTEAFF

V gene: TRBV7-9
J gene: TRBJ2-3
clone size: NA
D gene: NA
CDR3 DNA: TGTGCCAGCAAATACTTTAGCACAGATACGCAGTATTTT
CDR3 protein: CASKYFSTDTQYF

V gene: TRBV11-2
J gene: TRBJ2-2
clone size: NA
D gene: TRBD1
CDR3 DNA: TGTGCCAGCAGCCGAACCGGGACAGGGGACACCGGGGAGCTGTTTTTT
CDR3 protein: CASSRTGTGDTGELFF

V gene: TRBV28
J gene: TRBJ2-7
clone size: NA
D gene: NA
CDR3 DNA: TGTGCCAGCGGCGGGACCCCCTACGAGCAGTACTTC
CDR3 protein: CASGGTPYEQYF

V gene: TRBV15
J gene: TRBJ2-1
clone size: NA
D gene: TRBD2
CDR3 DNA: TGTGCCACCAGCAGAGCGCGGGAGGGCCTCTACAATGAGCAGTTCTTC
CDR3 protein: CATSRAREGLYNEQFF

V gene: TRBV18
J gene: TRBJ1-4
clone size: NA
D gene: TRBD1
CDR3 DNA: TGTGCCAGCTCACCATTCAGGGACAGAGATGAAAAACTGTTTTTT
CDR3 protein: CASSPFRDRDEKLFF

V gene: TRBV28
J gene: TRBJ2-1
clone size: NA
D gene: NA
CDR3 DNA: TGTGCCAGCAGTTTATCACAAACTTCTTCCTACAATGAGCAGTTCTTC
CDR3 protein: CASSLSQTSSYNEQFF

V gene: TRBV30
J gene: TRBJ1-2
clone size: NA
D gene: TRBD1
CDR3 DNA: TGTGCCTGGTCAGGGGGTAGCGATGGCTACACCTTC
CDR3 protein: CAWSGGSDGYTF

V gene: TRBV7-3
J gene: TRBJ2-5
clone size: NA
D gene: TRBD1
CDR3 DNA: TGTGCCAGCAGCTTGACCGGGACAGACCAAGAGACCCAGTACTTC
CDR3 protein: CASSLTGTDQETQYF

V gene: TRBV9
J gene: TRBJ2-3
clone size: NA
D gene: NA
CDR3 DNA: TGTGCCAGCAGCCCACCCCCAGATACGCAGTATTTT
CDR3 protein: CASSPPPDTQYF

V gene: TRBV5-1
J gene: TRBJ1-3
clone size: NA
D gene: NA
CDR3 DNA: TGCGCCAGCAGCTTGGACAGTTTAGGCTCTGGAAACACCATATATTTT
CDR3 protein: CASSLDSLGSGNTIYF

V gene: TRBV9
J gene: TRBJ2-1
clone size: NA
D gene: TRBD1
CDR3 DNA: TGTGCCAGCAGCGTAGAGGGACAGGGGGGGAATGAGCAGTTCTTC
CDR3 protein: CASSVEGQGGNEQFF

V gene: TRBV5-6
J gene: TRBJ2-7
clone size: NA
D gene: NA
CDR3 DNA: TGTGCCAGCAGCCCCTCCCTGGGATTCTACGAGCAGTACTTC
CDR3 protein: CASSPSLGFYEQYF

V gene: TRBV7-3
J gene: TRBJ2-1
clone size: NA
D gene: NA
CDR3 DNA: TGTGCCAGCAGCCCCTCATCTGGACTGCTTAATGAGCAGTTCTTC
CDR3 protein: CASSPSSGLLNEQFF